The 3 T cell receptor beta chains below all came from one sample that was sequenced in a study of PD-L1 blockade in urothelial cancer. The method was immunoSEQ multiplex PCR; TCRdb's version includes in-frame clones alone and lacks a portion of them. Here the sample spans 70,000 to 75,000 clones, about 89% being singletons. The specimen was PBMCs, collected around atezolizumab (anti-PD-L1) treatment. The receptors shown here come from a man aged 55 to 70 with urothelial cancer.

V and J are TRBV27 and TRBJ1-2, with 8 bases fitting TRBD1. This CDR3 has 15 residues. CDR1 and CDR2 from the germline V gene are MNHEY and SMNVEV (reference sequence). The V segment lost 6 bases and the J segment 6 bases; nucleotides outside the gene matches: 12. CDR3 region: CASRPGQVVFDGYTF. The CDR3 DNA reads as TGTGCCAGCAGACCGGGACAGGTCGTATTCGATGGCTACACCTTC.

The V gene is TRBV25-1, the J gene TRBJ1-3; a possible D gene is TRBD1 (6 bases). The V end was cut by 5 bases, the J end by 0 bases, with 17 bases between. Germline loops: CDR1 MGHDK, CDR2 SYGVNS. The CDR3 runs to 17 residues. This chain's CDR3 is CASSSADRLFSGNTIYF. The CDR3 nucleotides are TGTGCCAGCAGTTCCGCGGACAGACTTTTCTCTGGAAACACCATATATTTT.

The CDR3 here is CASRKDGRLSDTQYF. CDR3 DNA: TGTGCCAGCAGAAAGGACGGGAGATTGTCAGATACGCAGTATTTT. The chain joins TRBV7-2 to TRBJ2-3; maybe TRBD2 (6 bases). Germline CDR1 reads SGHTA; CDR2 reads FQGNSA. V lost 6 bases and J lost 4, with 17 bases in between. There are 15 residues in the CDR3.